These T cell receptor beta chains were read from a single sample in a study of blood T cell repertoires in COVID-19. TCRdb keeps only in-frame clones here, not all; method: immunoSEQ multiplex PCR. Of approximately 400,000 clones in the sample, over 75% were seen once. What was sequenced was PBMCs or T cells enriched from blood (not recorded which). These receptors all come from a man aged 30 to 39 who had recovered from COVID-19. CDR3s include the opening cysteine and the closing phenylalanine or tryptophan. The D gene is left open where the match is weak. Clone size, where shown, is once, few, many, or a class for clones that have expanded.

CASSGRGSAGELFF TGTGCCAGTAGCGGCCGGGGGTCGGCCGGGGAGCTGTTTTTT . TRBJ2-2 . TRBV19
CSGTGGRDEKLFF TGCAGCGGCACAGGGGGCAGGGATGAAAAACTGTTTTTT TRBD1 TRBJ1-4 . TRBV29-1
CASSFEQGSGNTIYF TGTGCCAGCAGCTTCGAACAGGGGTCAGGAAACACCATATATTTT TRBD1 TRBJ1-3 . TRBV9
CASSPGTGKNTEAFF TGTGCCAGCAGCCCAGGGACAGGGAAGAACACTGAAGCTTTCTTT TRBD1 TRBJ1-1 . TRBV7-3
CASSAVTLGGGYTF TGTGCCAGCAGTGCCGTTACATTGGGCGGGGGCTACACCTTC . TRBJ1-2 . TRBV27
CASSEGRRTEAFF TGTGCCAGCAGTGAGGGGAGACGCACTGAAGCTTTCTTT . TRBJ1-1 . TRBV2
CSARGTGEAFF TGCAGTGCTAGGGGAACAGGTGAAGCTTTCTTT . TRBJ1-1 . TRBV20-1
CASRQYRGGRTEAFF TGTGCCAGCAGGCAATACAGGGGCGGGAGGACTGAAGCTTTCTTT TRBD1 TRBJ1-1 . TRBV9
CASSPRAAGMNTEAFF TGCGCCAGCAGCCCTCGGGCGGCAGGGATGAACACTGAAGCTTTCTTT . TRBJ1-1 . TRBV4-3
CASSEGTGGRDTQYF TGTGCCAGCAGTGAAGGGACAGGGGGCAGAGATACGCAGTATTTT TRBD1 TRBJ2-3 few TRBV6-1
CSASPGSYNEQFF TGCAGTGCTAGTCCCGGCTCCTACAATGAGCAGTTCTTC . TRBJ2-1 . TRBV20-1
CASSNSGDLETQYF TGTGCCAGCAGTAATAGCGGGGATTTGGAGACCCAGTACTTC TRBD2 TRBJ2-5 . TRBV6-5
CASSHQRGIDEQFF TGTGCCAGCAGCCATCAGCGGGGGATCGATGAGCAATTCTTC TRBD2 TRBJ2-1 . TRBV11-2
CASSFSEKLFF TGTGCCAGCAGCTTTAGTGAAAAACTGTTTTTT . TRBJ1-4 . TRBV7-2
CASSPTRKTGGRGAVF TGTGCCAGCAGCCCGACCCGAAAGACAGGGGGCCGGGGAGCTGTTTTT TRBD1 TRBJ2-2 . TRBV27
CAWTPGVAPGYTF TGTGCCTGGACCCCAGGGGTTGCACCGGGCTACACCTTC . TRBJ1-2 once TRBV30
CASSQGLAAGMGTEAFF TGTGCCAGCAGCCAAGGTCTCGCTGCGGGGATGGGGACTGAAGCTTTCTTT . TRBJ1-1 . TRBV3-1/TRBV3-2
CAWRPRGREQFF TGTGCCTGGAGGCCAAGGGGGCGTGAGCAGTTCTTC TRBD1 TRBJ2-1 . TRBV30
CASSPEGTTYNEQFF TGTGCCAGTAGTCCTGAAGGGACTACCTACAATGAGCAGTTCTTC TRBD2 TRBJ2-1 . TRBV19
CASSYLWTETEAFF TGTGCCAGCAGTTACCTTTGGACAGAAACTGAAGCTTTCTTT . TRBJ1-1 . TRBV6-5
CASSTGVSPLHF TGTGCCAGCAGCACAGGGGTTTCACCCCTCCACTTT TRBD1 TRBJ1-6 . TRBV25-1
CASSLRGGYNTGELFF TGTGCCAGCAGCTTGCGTGGGGGCTACAACACCGGGGAGCTGTTTTTT . TRBJ2-2 . TRBV5-5
CASSARAGHQETQYF TGTGCCAGCAGCGCCAGAGCGGGGCACCAAGAGACCCAGTACTTC TRBD2 TRBJ2-5 . TRBV9
CASSLYRDSTEAFF TGTGCCAGCAGCTTGTACAGGGATAGCACTGAAGCTTTCTTT . TRBJ1-1 . TRBV14
CASSATGDSFHSPLHF TGTGCCAGCAGCGCCACAGGCGACAGTTTTCATTCACCCCTCCACTTT . TRBJ1-6 . TRBV11-2
CAIGGGPSGEQYF TGTGCCATCGGTGGCGGTCCCTCTGGCGAGCAGTACTTC . TRBJ2-7 . TRBV10-3